The 22 T cell receptor beta chains below were found in one sample sequenced in a study of blood T cell repertoires in COVID-19. Method: immunoSEQ multiplex PCR; TCRdb's copy keeps in-frame clones and lacks some. The sample yields 130,000 to 150,000 clones, 65% to 80% seen once. Sequenced material: peripheral blood. The receptors originated from a man aged 55-75 years with acute or convalescent COVID-19.

The CDR3 region has the DNA TGTGCCAGCAGCCTGGGGACAGGGGGATACCAAGAGACCCAGTACTTC. Its protein is CASSLGTGGYQETQYF. V usage is TRBV4-2 and J usage is TRBJ2-5, with TRBD1 identical over 11 bases. The CDR3 covers 16 residues. The V and J ends lost 4 bases and 0 bases, in that order; junction bases with no gene match: 4. CDR1 and CDR2 from the germline V gene are LGHNA and YNFKEQ.

This chain links TRBV27 with TRBJ2-1; 11 bases align to TRBD2. This CDR3 has 14 residues. The V gene's germline CDR1 is MNHEY and CDR2 SMNVEV (reference sequence). After removal of 2 bases from V and 9 bases from J, the junction contained 3 bases not matched to a gene. CDR3 loop: CASSLLAGGFEQFF. The CDR3 DNA reads TGTGCCAGCAGTTTACTAGCGGGAGGTTTTGAGCAGTTCTTC.

The chain employs TRBV6-4 and TRBJ1-3, with a weak D call TRBD1 (5 bases). Trimming removed 7 bases at V and 0 bases at J, with 7 bases between. Germline loops: CDR1 MRHNA, CDR2 SNTAGT. The CDR3 extends over 13 amino acids. CDR3 sequence reads: CASKTASGNTIYF. For the CDR3, the DNA is TGTGCCAGCAAGACAGCCTCTGGAAACACCATATATTTT.

This clone was recorded once. The V gene is TRBV9, the J gene TRBJ1-1; 8 bases are shared with TRBD1. Germline assignment: CDR1 SGDLS and CDR2 YYNGEE. The CDR3 is 14 residues long. With V trimmed by 4 bases and J by 3 bases, 5 bases remained unmatched. CDR3 bases: TGTGCCAGCAGCCCCCAGGGACAGGACACTGAAGCTTTCTTT. Translated, it gives CASSPQGQDTEAFF.

The chain links TRBV29-1 to TRBJ2-7; perhaps TRBD1 as D (6 bases). This CDR3 comprises 12 residues. Trimming took off 7 bases at V and 0 bases at J, with 10 bases between the two ends. CDR1 SQVTM and CDR2 ANQGSEA come from the germline V gene. CDR3 residues: CSARGSSYEQYF. The CDR3 nucleotides read TGCAGCGCCAGGGGTAGCTCCTACGAGCAGTACTTC.

The chain carries TRBV6-2 or TRBV6-3 and TRBJ2-5, with 12 bases lining up with TRBD1. Germline V gene sequence: CDR1 MNHEY, CDR2 SVGEGT. Trimming cost V 6 bases and J 7 bases; bases outside gene matches: 6. The CDR3 totals 14 residues. CDR3 protein: CASSWDRGLGTQYF. CDR3 bases: TGTGCCAGCAGCTGGGACAGGGGGCTTGGGACCCAGTACTTC.

The J gene is TRBJ1-1, the V gene TRBV18; 10 nucleotides align to TRBD1. V dropped 3 bases and J dropped 4; count of bases not matched to a gene: 11. Germline-derived CDR1 and CDR2 are KGHSH and LQKENI. The CDR3 totals 17 residues. The CDR3 loop reads CASSPTSTGGSSTEAFF. CDR3 coding DNA: TGTGCCAGCTCACCCACATCGACAGGGGGCTCTAGCACTGAAGCTTTCTTT.

This chain uses TRBV18 with TRBJ2-3, with 7 bases fitting TRBD1. There are 15 residues in the CDR3. Trimming at V came to 3 bases and at J to 6 bases, leaving 9 bases not matched to a gene. Germline loops: CDR1 KGHSH, CDR2 LQKENI. CDR3 region: CASSPFTGAMDTQYF. CDR3 DNA: TGTGCCAGCTCACCTTTCACAGGGGCGATGGATACGCAGTATTTT.

The chain employs TRBV10-1 and TRBJ1-5, with TRBD1 matching 7 bases. V lost 2 bases, J lost 1 base, and 14 bases stayed unmatched. The CDR3 has 19 residues. Germline CDR1 and CDR2: WNHNN and SYGVQD (reference sequence). The CDR3 coding sequence is TGCGCCAGCAGTGAGGGGTGGGACAGCACTCAAGGCAGCAATCAGCCCCAGCATTTT. Translated: CASSEGWDSTQGSNQPQHF.

The V gene is TRBV7-9, the J gene TRBJ2-1, with a weak D call TRBD2 (6 bases). Trimming left V 4 bases short and J 4 bases short, with 14 bases between. In germline, CDR1 is SEHNR, CDR2 FQNEAQ (reference sequence). The CDR3 sequence is 15 residues long. CDR3 amino acids: CASSWTTRGYNEQFF. The DNA of the CDR3 is TGTGCCAGCAGCTGGACTACCCGGGGATACAATGAGCAGTTCTTC.

This clone has just one count. The chain joins TRBV2 to TRBJ1-5; TRBD1 matches 8 bases. After removal of 1 base from V and 6 bases from J, the junction contained 5 bases not matched to a gene. CDR1 SNHLY and CDR2 FYNNEI come from the germline V gene. The CDR3 consists of 15 residues. The CDR3 protein is CASSEGRGRGQPQHF. The CDR3 DNA sequence: TGTGCCAGCAGTGAAGGCAGGGGGCGAGGTCAGCCCCAGCATTTT.

This clone was recorded a few times. This chain uses TRBV6-5 with TRBJ1-3, with 8 bases that match TRBD1. Trimming took 8 bases from V and 2 from J; bases not matched to a gene: 5. The CDR3 sequence is 14 residues long. Per the germline V gene, CDR1 is MNHEY and CDR2 is SVGAGI. Here the CDR3 reads CASRQGRTGNTIYF. CDR3 sequence (DNA): TGTGCCAGCCGACAGGGGAGGACTGGAAACACCATATATTTT.

This clone was recorded once. This chain uses TRBV29-1 with TRBJ2-6; no definite D call. Trimming took off 1 base at V and 0 bases at J, with 7 bases between the two ends. This CDR3 contains 15 residues. Germline V lookup: CDR1 SQVTM, CDR2 ANQGSEA. The CDR3 DNA reads TGCAGCGTTGAAGCACTCCCCTCTGGGGCCAACGTCCTGACTTTC. It is translated as CSVEALPSGANVLTF.

The V gene is TRBV30, the J gene TRBJ1-1; weak D call: TRBD1 (5 bases). CDR1 is GTSNPN and CDR2 is SVGIG in the germline V gene (reference sequence). Trimming left V 0 bases short and J 7 bases short, with 18 bases between. The CDR3 spans 15 residues. CDR3 residues: CAWSVSGKIGGEAFF. The CDR3 DNA sequence: TGTGCCTGGAGTGTAAGCGGGAAGATTGGGGGTGAAGCTTTCTTT.

The rearrangement uses TRBV19 and TRBJ1-5; 8 nucleotides agree with TRBD1. Germline values: CDR1 LNHDA, CDR2 SQIVND (reference sequence). J was trimmed by 1 base and V by 6 bases; bases with no gene match: 2. This CDR3 is built from 14 residues. CDR3 nucleotides: TGTGCCAGTAGAAGACAGGGGAGCAATCAGCCCCAGCATTTT. Translation: CASRRQGSNQPQHF.

The CDR3, as DNA: TGTGCCAGCAGCTTAACTCCTAGCGGGAGAGGGGAGCTGTTTTTT. This codes for CASSLTPSGRGELFF. V is TRBV7-3 and J is TRBJ2-2; 10 bases agree with TRBD2. Germline CDR1 and CDR2: SGHTA and FQGTGA. V shed 0 bases, J shed 8 bases, and the junction held 3 bases outside the gene matches. The CDR3 consists of 15 residues.

The count of this clone is one. The rearrangement links TRBV24-1 to TRBJ1-2; 8 nucleotides match TRBD1. After removal of 4 bases from V and 3 bases from J, the junction contained 3 bases not matched to a gene. Per germline, CDR1 KGHDR and CDR2 SFDVKD. CDR3 length: 14 amino acids. CDR3 protein: CATSDTTGDYGYTF. The CDR3 DNA follows: TGTGCCACCAGTGACACGACAGGGGACTATGGCTACACCTTC.

This sequence joins TRBV27 and TRBJ2-7; unclear D gene. The V end lost 0 bases, the J end lost 6 bases, and 9 bases lay between the germline ends. Per the germline V gene, CDR1 is MNHEY and CDR2 is SMNVEV (reference sequence). CDR3 size: 13 residues. This chain's CDR3 is CASSLSRYREQYF. CDR3 nucleotide sequence: TGTGCCAGCAGTTTATCCAGATACCGCGAGCAGTACTTC.

The rearrangement links TRBV2 to TRBJ2-7; 7 bases are a match to TRBD2. This CDR3 contains 17 residues. Germline lookup yields CDR1 SNHLY and CDR2 FYNNEI. Trimming removed 0 bases from V and 5 bases from J; junction bases left unmatched: 13. The CDR3 sequence is CASSEAQAGVSGNEQYF. The CDR3 DNA sequence: TGTGCCAGCAGTGAAGCGCAGGCGGGGGTTTCGGGGAACGAGCAGTACTTC.

The chain recombines TRBV4-1 with TRBJ2-7; 10 positions match TRBD2. The CDR3 has 17 residues. CDR1 is MGHRA and CDR2 is YSYEKL in the germline V gene. V shed 0 bases, J shed 3 bases, and the junction held 8 bases outside the gene matches. Here the CDR3 DNA reads TGCGCCAGCAGCCAAGATGCCGGGACTAGCGCCCTCTACGAGCAGTACTTC. This sequence encodes CASSQDAGTSALYEQYF.

This clone was counted between two and nine times. This chain joins TRBV7-2 and TRBJ2-1, with TRBD1 as a possible D gene (7 bases). The V end lost 5 bases, the J end lost 0 bases, and 20 bases lay between the germline ends. From germline, CDR1 is SGHTA and CDR2 FQGNSA. CDR3 size: 18 residues. CDR3 in amino acids: CASSPLRGALSSYNEQFF. CDR3 in DNA: TGTGCCAGCAGCCCCCTCAGGGGGGCCTTGAGCTCCTACAATGAGCAGTTCTTC.

This clone was found a few times. The sample holds other DNA sequences that translate to the same CDR3. The V gene is TRBV18, the J gene TRBJ1-5; D unclear. The CDR3 runs 14 residues. The V end was cut by 3 bases, the J end by 0 bases, with 6 bases between. Germline-derived CDR1 and CDR2 are KGHSH and LQKENI. CDR3 in DNA: TGTGCCAGCTCACCCCAGAATAGCAATCAGCCCCAGCATTTT. Its protein product is CASSPQNSNQPQHF.